This TCR beta chain appears in the sequencing data of a study of T-cell reconstitution after alpha-beta-depleted transplantation in children. The CDR3 has 15 amino acids. V lost 8 bases and J 6 bases, leaving 19 bases between the germline ends. Unique molecular identifiers were incorporated into the prepared TCRbeta library. TCRdb re-analysed the PCR reads in MiXCR, keeping a single row per CDR3 protein. The sample carries hundreds of thousands of distinct CDR3 sequences, about 18% recorded once. The chain is built from TRBV12-3 or TRBV12-4 and TRBJ2-2; D not certain. The source is a human donor who donated a stem cell graft to a child with acute lymphoblastic leukemia. Material: PBMCs from the stem cell graft donor, obtained from the stem cell graft. As DNA, the CDR3 is TGTGCCAGCCAGGCGAAGCGCTCTGGATCCGGGGAGCTGTTTTTT. Translated, it gives CASQAKRSGSGELFF.